The 27 T cell receptor beta chains presented below share a single source sample, sequenced in a study of blood T cell repertoires in COVID-19. Method: immunoSEQ multiplex PCR; TCRdb's copy keeps in-frame clones and lacks some. The data contain about 120,000 clones, 75% to 85% of them singletons. The sequencing input was peripheral blood. Source of these receptors: a woman older than 75 with acute or convalescent COVID-19.

This clone was recorded only once. The chain recombines TRBV3-1 (or the pseudogene TRBV3-2) with TRBJ2-3; tentative D call: TRBD1 (5 bases). Germline V CDR1 and CDR2: LGHDT, YNNKEL (reference sequence). The V end was cut by 0 bases, the J end by 0 bases, with 13 bases between. The CDR3 extends over 17 amino acids. CDR3 in amino acids: CASSQEAGRISTDTQYF. CDR3 nucleotides: TGTGCCAGCAGCCAAGAGGCAGGGCGAATTAGCACAGATACGCAGTATTTT.

This chain connects TRBV5-4 to TRBJ2-1, with D perhaps matching TRBD2 (6 bases). The CDR3 spans 17 residues. The germline V gene has CDR1 SGHNT and CDR2 YYREEE (reference sequence). V was clipped by 0 bases and J by 0 bases, with 13 bases between them. This CDR3 reads CASSLAAGISSYNEQFF. Here the CDR3 DNA reads TGTGCCAGCAGCTTGGCTGCGGGAATCAGCTCCTACAATGAGCAGTTCTTC.

This sequence joins TRBV3-1 (or the pseudogene TRBV3-2) and TRBJ2-7; 10 bases are a match to TRBD2. The germline CDR1 and CDR2 sequences are LGHDT and YNNKEL (reference sequence). With V trimmed by 4 bases and J by 0 bases, 0 bases remained unmatched. The length of the CDR3 is 14 residues. The CDR3 loop reads CASSRTSGSYEQYF. CDR3 DNA: TGTGCCAGCAGCCGGACTAGCGGCTCCTACGAGCAGTACTTC.

The DNA for the CDR3 is TGCGCCAGCAGCTCCAGGACTAGCGGGGGCGGGGAGACCCAGTACTTC. Residues: CASSSRTSGGGETQYF. This chain connects TRBV5-1 to TRBJ2-5; TRBD2 agrees at 13 bases. V gave up 3 bases and J gave up 5 bases; unmatched junction bases: 7. The CDR3 has 16 residues. Germline values: CDR1 SGHRS, CDR2 YFSETQ.

The chain uses TRBV5-1 and TRBJ2-7, with D perhaps TRBD1 (5 bases). The V end lost 3 bases, the J end lost 0 bases, and 16 bases lay between the germline ends. This CDR3 comprises 16 residues. Germline CDR1 is SGHRS and CDR2 is YFSETQ. For the CDR3, the DNA is TGCGCCAGCAGCTCGTCGTCAGGGCGCTACTCCTACGAGCAGTACTTC. This translates into CASSSSSGRYSYEQYF.

The rearrangement links TRBV25-1 to TRBJ1-5; no clear D. V dropped 3 bases and J dropped 9 bases, with 6 bases sitting between them. This CDR3 has 11 amino acids. Germline CDR1 and CDR2: MGHDK and SYGVNS. Written as DNA, the CDR3 is TGTGCCAGCAGTGAGGGAGGGCCCCAGCATTTT. Translation: CASSEGGPQHF.

V and J are TRBV5-1 and TRBJ2-2; D is perhaps TRBD1 (5 bases). V gave up 0 bases and J gave up 6 bases, with 12 bases separating them. Per the germline V gene, CDR1 is SGHRS and CDR2 is YFSETQ. The CDR3 covers 15 residues. Here the CDR3 DNA reads TGCGCCAGCAGCTTGGTTGGGGCTGGGTCCGGGGAGCTGTTTTTT. Translation: CASSLVGAGSGELFF.

V gene TRBV5-1 combines with J gene TRBJ1-6, with 9 bases matching TRBD1. The CDR3 has 14 amino acids. J gave up 8 bases and V 0 bases, and 0 bases lay outside the gene matches. Germline V gene lookup returns CDR1 SGHRS and CDR2 YFSETQ. The CDR3 loop is CASSLGTGDSPLHF. The CDR3 coding sequence is TGCGCCAGCAGCTTGGGGACAGGGGATTCACCCCTCCACTTT.

The chain links TRBV7-9 to TRBJ1-2; the match to TRBD1 covers 9 bases. This CDR3 is built from 13 residues. J gave up 6 bases and V 6 bases, and 5 bases lay outside the gene matches. Germline values: CDR1 SEHNR, CDR2 FQNEAQ (reference sequence). The CDR3 nucleotides read TGTGCCAGCAGTCGGACAGGGGATAATGGCTACACCTTC. It yields the protein CASSRTGDNGYTF.

The chain employs TRBV11-2 and TRBJ2-7; 7 bases match TRBD1. V dropped 3 bases and J dropped 4; count of bases not matched to a gene: 6. Germline V lookup: CDR1 SGHAT, CDR2 FQNNGV. The CDR3 has 14 amino acids. CDR3 sequence (DNA): TGTGCCAGCAGCTTCCGGGACAGTGTTTACGAGCAGTACTTC. It encodes CASSFRDSVYEQYF.

The chain recombines TRBV7-3 with TRBJ2-3; 8 bases fit TRBD2. CDR1 SGHTA and CDR2 FQGTGA come from the germline V gene. The CDR3 is made up of 14 amino acids. After removal of 4 bases from V and 7 bases from J, the junction contained 7 bases not matched to a gene. The DNA for the CDR3 is TGTGCCAGCAGCTCCGGACTAGCCCCACATACGCAGTATTTT. Encoded protein: CASSSGLAPHTQYF.

On this clone: Other DNA sequences in the sample encode the same CDR3. The chain employs TRBV7-2 and TRBJ2-5; D remains ambiguous. Trimming pared 2 bases from V and 2 bases from J, leaving 9 bases between. The CDR3 is 14 residues long. Germline CDR1 is SGHTA and CDR2 is FQGNSA. The CDR3 sequence: CASSLTSGQETQYF. The CDR3 nucleotides are TGTGCCAGCAGCTTAACATCCGGGCAAGAGACCCAGTACTTC. Filled out from reference TRBV7-2 and TRBJ2-5, the complete variable domain reads GAGVSQSPSNKVTEKGKDVELRCDPISGHTALYWYRQSLGQGLEFLIYFQGNSAPDKSGLPSDRFSAERTGGSVSTLTIQRTQQEDSAVYLCASSLTSGQETQYFGPGTRLLVL.

The V gene is TRBV27, the J gene TRBJ1-4; D is unresolved. The CDR3 runs to 13 residues. Germline-derived CDR1 and CDR2 are MNHEY and SMNVEV (reference sequence). V was clipped by 4 bases and J by 8 bases, with 11 bases between them. The CDR3 region has the DNA TGTGCCAGCAGTTCCCGAAGCGAGGAAAAACTGTTTTTT. This sequence encodes CASSSRSEEKLFF.

This chain joins TRBV18 and TRBJ1-1; TRBD1 matches at 8 bases. CDR1 and CDR2 from the germline V gene are KGHSH and LQKENI. V was pared by 0 bases and J by 6 bases, with 15 bases of the junction left unmatched. CDR3 length equals 18 residues. The CDR3 region is CASSPPSGGWPGGSEAFF. In DNA, the CDR3 is TGTGCCAGCTCACCACCGAGCGGGGGGTGGCCAGGGGGCTCTGAAGCTTTCTTT.

The chain is built from TRBV5-4 and TRBJ1-1; D not resolved. CDR3 size: 15 residues. Germline CDR1 and CDR2: SGHNT and YYREEE (reference sequence). V was cut by 4 bases and J by 2 bases, with 15 bases left in between. CDR3 bases: TGTGCCAGCAGCCCCGCGAGGCACCCAAACACTGAAGCTTTCTTT. Its translation: CASSPARHPNTEAFF.

The chain couples TRBV7-9 to TRBJ1-4; the D is unclear. V was shortened by 5 bases and J by 7 bases, with 17 bases between the two germline ends. The germline CDR1 and CDR2 sequences are SEHNR and FQNEAQ (reference sequence). The CDR3 length is 15 residues. The CDR3, as DNA: TGTGCCAGCAGCCTACTAGAGGGTGAGGGTGAAAAACTGTTTTTT. This translates into CASSLLEGEGEKLFF.

The rearrangement joins TRBV4-2 to TRBJ1-4; D call uncertain. In germline, CDR1 is LGHNA, CDR2 YNFKEQ. The CDR3 consists of 16 residues. With 0 bases removed from V and 7 bases from J, the gap between germline ends came to 15 bases. The CDR3 reads CASSQDWRVVGEKLFF. In nucleotides, the CDR3 is TGTGCCAGCAGCCAAGATTGGAGGGTCGTAGGTGAAAAACTGTTTTTT.

The genes are TRBV29-1 and TRBJ1-1; weak D call: TRBD1 (5 bases). Germline V gives CDR1 SQVTM, CDR2 ANQGSEA. The CDR3 spans 14 residues. V lost 7 bases, J lost 3 bases, and 18 bases lay in between. CDR3: CSGTRAGMYTEAFF. The CDR3 bases are TGCAGCGGGACCCGGGCAGGGATGTACACTGAAGCTTTCTTT.

The rearrangement joins TRBV10-1 to TRBJ1-5; 11 bases are a match to TRBD1. The CDR3 extends over 17 amino acids. CDR1 is WNHNN and CDR2 is SYGVQD in the germline V gene (reference sequence). J gave up 0 bases and V 10 bases, and 11 bases lay outside the gene matches. The CDR3 sequence is CAIRDRGTPYSNQPQHF. The CDR3 region has the DNA TGCGCCATCCGGGACAGGGGGACCCCGTATAGCAATCAGCCCCAGCATTTT.

The V and J genes are TRBV6-1 and TRBJ1-2; tentative D call: TRBD1 (5 bases). In germline, CDR1 is MNHNS, CDR2 SASEGT. CDR3 length: 11 amino acids. V dropped 8 bases and J dropped 6 bases, with 10 bases sitting between them. CDR3 sequence (DNA): TGTGCCAGCGGACACGACAATGGCTACACCTTC. It specifies CASGHDNGYTF.

This chain connects TRBV2 to TRBJ2-7; the D gene is possibly TRBD1 (6 bases). With 4 bases removed from V and 7 bases from J, the gap between germline ends came to 20 bases. Germline lookup yields CDR1 SNHLY and CDR2 FYNNEI. CDR3 length equals 15 residues. CDR3 sequence (DNA): TGTGCCAGCAGTGGGGGGACAAGAGCTATCTCGGAGCAGTACTTC. Its translation is CASSGGTRAISEQYF. The entire variable domain, with the rest obtained from reference TRBV2 and TRBJ2-7, is as follows: EPEVTQTPSHQVTQMGQEVILRCVPISNHLYFYWYRQILGQKVEFLVSFYNNEISEKSEIFDDQFSVERPDGSNFTLKIRSTKLEDSAMYFCASSGGTRAISEQYFGPGTRLTVT.

This clone was observed a handful of times. The genes are TRBV28 and TRBJ2-7; tentative D call: TRBD2 (5 bases). V lost 5 bases, J lost 4 bases, and 15 bases lay in between. This CDR3 is 14 amino acids long. Germline V lookup: CDR1 MDHEN, CDR2 SYDVKM. The CDR3 nucleotides read TGTGCCAGCAGTCCCGCGACCGGAGGTTACGAGCAGTACTTC. Protein product: CASSPATGGYEQYF.

This chain uses TRBV28 with TRBJ2-1, with TRBD2 identical over 12 bases. The CDR3 has 15 amino acids. Trimming removed 5 bases from V and 4 bases from J; junction bases left unmatched: 3. Germline V lookup: CDR1 MDHEN, CDR2 SYDVKM. CDR3 region: CASSPLAGGYNEQFF. The CDR3 nucleotides are TGTGCCAGCAGTCCTCTAGCGGGAGGGTACAATGAGCAGTTCTTC.

The chain links TRBV5-1 to TRBJ1-6; tentative D call: TRBD1 (6 bases). Trimming removed 0 bases at V and 7 bases at J, with 11 bases between. This CDR3 spans 15 amino acids. Germline lookup yields CDR1 SGHRS and CDR2 YFSETQ. This CDR3 is CASSLETGLNSPLHF. The CDR3 bases are TGCGCCAGCAGCTTGGAGACAGGTCTAAATTCACCCCTCCACTTT.

The chain recombines TRBV18 with TRBJ2-7; D unclear. The CDR3 spans 14 residues. From germline, CDR1 is KGHSH and CDR2 LQKENI. Trimming took off 5 bases at V and 5 bases at J, with 16 bases between the two ends. The CDR3 region is CASSGTHTGHEQYF. For the CDR3, the DNA is TGTGCCAGCTCAGGAACCCACACTGGGCACGAGCAGTACTTC. The full variable domain, in which reference TRBV18 and TRBJ2-7 provide the parts outside the CDR3, is NAGVMQNPRHLVRRRGQEARLRCSPMKGHSHVYWYRQLPEEGLKFMVYLQKENIIDESGMPKERFSAEFPKEGPSILRIQQVVRGDSAAYFCASSGTHTGHEQYFGPGTRLTVT.

Points on this clone: The same CDR3 arises from other DNA sequences in this sample as well. The chain carries TRBV7-2 and TRBJ2-1; 8 bases match TRBD2. This CDR3 contains 16 residues. V lost 0 bases and J lost 4; bases outside the gene matches: 5. The germline gives CDR1 SGHTA, CDR2 FQGNSA. The CDR3 DNA follows: TGTGCCAGCAGCTTAGCCGGGGGGGCAGGGTACAATGAGCAGTTCTTC. Protein: CASSLAGGAGYNEQFF.

This chain uses TRBV5-1 with TRBJ2-3, with D tentatively TRBD1 (5 bases). The CDR3 is 14 residues long. Germline CDR1 and CDR2: SGHRS and YFSETQ. The V gene lost 4 bases and the J gene lost 3 bases, with 12 bases spanning the gap. The CDR3 DNA reads TGCGCCAGCAGCGCCCTTGACAGAACAGATACGCAGTATTTT. Residues: CASSALDRTDTQYF. The whole variable domain, remainder taken from reference TRBV5-1 and TRBJ2-3, is KAGVTQTPRYLIKTRGQQVTLSCSPISGHRSVSWYQQTPGQGLQFLFEYFSETQRNKGNFPGRFSGRQFSNSRSEMNVSTLELGDSALYLCASSALDRTDTQYFGPGTRLTVL.